Listed here are 14 T cell receptor beta chains from one sample, sequenced in a study of regulatory T cells in long-lasting Graves disease. Arm-PCR of CDR3 regions and iRepertoire HTBI primers were used to build TCR beta libraries. TCRdb reprocessed the multiplex PCR reads with MiXCR, giving one entry per CDR3 protein. The table records about 440,000 distinct CDR3 sequences, more than 12% of them present only once. Documented time point: newly diagnosed GD, antithyroid drugs for less than 3 months. TCR sequences were obtained from RNA taken from PBMCs. The data were also submitted as part of a second study, on T cells in Graves' hyperthyroidism and ophthalmopathy.

The sequencing here drew on peripheral blood mononuclear cells (PBMCs), taken at new diagnosis, from a patient treated with antithyroid drugs. The source is a young woman with Graves disease.

This clonotype was seen ten or more times. V gene TRBV11-3 combines with J gene TRBJ2-1; the match to TRBD2 covers 9 bases. With 0 bases clipped from V and 2 bases from J, the junction kept 8 bases outside the gene matches. Germline lookup yields CDR1 SGHNT and CDR2 YENEEA. The CDR3 length is 18 residues. CDR3 residues: CASSLDRVAGVTYNEQFF. Here the CDR3 DNA reads TGTGCCAGCAGCTTAGATCGGGTAGCGGGAGTCACCTACAATGAGCAGTTCTTC.

This clonotype came up many times. The chain joins TRBV7-3 to TRBJ2-7, with 10 nucleotides matching TRBD2. This CDR3 spans 17 amino acids. Germline V gene lookup returns CDR1 SGHTA and CDR2 FQGTGA. J was trimmed by 3 bases and V by 2 bases; bases with no gene match: 10. CDR3 protein: CASSLEKAGTSDYEQYF. The CDR3 DNA reads TGTGCCAGCAGCTTAGAAAAAGCCGGGACTAGCGACTACGAGCAGTACTTC.

Details on this clonotype: Only one base separates this from a far larger clonotype, so it likely reflects a read error. The J gene is TRBJ2-4, the V gene TRBV12-3 or TRBV12-4, with D possibly TRBD1 on 6 matching bases. The CDR3 consists of 11 residues. The CDR3 spells CASSRTETQHF. DNA for the CDR3: TGTGCCAGCAGTCGGACAGAGACCCAGCACTTC.

This clonotype appeared many times. The chain is built from TRBV12-3 or TRBV12-4 and TRBJ2-1; 9 bases line up with TRBD2. V dropped 5 bases and J dropped 5; count of bases not matched to a gene: 10. The CDR3 is made up of 16 amino acids. CDR3 nucleotide sequence: TGTGCCAGCAGTGCATTAATACTAGCGGGCGACAATGAGCAGTTCTTC. Translated, it gives CASSALILAGDNEQFF.

Of note for this clonotype: A clone one base away is much larger, so this may be a read error. The J gene is TRBJ2-1, the V gene TRBV29-1, with TRBD2 matching over 11 bases. Per the germline V gene, CDR1 is SQVTM and CDR2 is ANQGSEA. The CDR3 runs 15 residues. The trim removed 6 bases at V and 5 bases at J, leaving 9 bases unmatched. CDR3 loop: CSVAGGLAENNEQFF. The CDR3 region has the DNA TGCAGCGTCGCGGGGGGACTAGCGGAAAACAATGAGCAGTTCTTC.

This clonotype was detected many times. This chain uses TRBV15 with TRBJ1-1, with D unclear. Trimming took 4 bases from V and 7 from J, leaving 13 bases between them. Germline CDR1 reads LNHNV; CDR2 reads YYDKDF (reference sequence). The CDR3 has 13 residues. In DNA, the CDR3 is TGTGCCACCAGCACCGGGTGGGCAGATGAAGCTTTCTTT. Its protein product is CATSTGWADEAFF. The whole variable domain, filled in from reference TRBV15 and TRBJ1-1, reads DAMVIQNPRYQVTQFGKPVTLSCSQTLNHNVMYWYQQKSSQAPKLLFHYYDKDFNNEADTPDNFQSRRPNTSFCFLDIRSPGLGDTAMYLCATSTGWADEAFFGQGTRLTVV.

This clonotype has a count of ten or more. This chain joins TRBV24-1 and TRBJ2-5, with D possibly being TRBD2 (6 bases). Looked up from germline, CDR1 is KGHDR and CDR2 is SFDVKD. The CDR3 length is 15 residues. The germline V and J ends were trimmed by 1 base and 5 bases, with 13 bases remaining between them. The CDR3 bases are TGTGCCACCAGTGATTTAGGAGGGGCAGGGGAGACCCAGTACTTC. It encodes CATSDLGGAGETQYF.

This clonotype was seen at least ten times. The gene calls are TRBV2 and TRBJ1-1, with a tentative D call TRBD1 (6 bases). The CDR3 has 13 amino acids. V was clipped by 10 bases and J by 7 bases, with 19 bases between them. Germline assignment: CDR1 SNHLY and CDR2 FYNNEI. CDR3 DNA: TGTGCCACCCGGCGGACAGAGGAAATTGAAGCTTTCTTT. Protein product: CATRRTEEIEAFF.

In this sample, this clonotype turned up many times. The V and J genes are TRBV5-1 and TRBJ2-1; possibly TRBD2 for D (5 bases). Germline loops: CDR1 SGHRS, CDR2 YFSETQ. Trimming pared 1 base from V and 5 bases from J, leaving 13 bases between. The CDR3 is 15 amino acids. Written as DNA, the CDR3 is TGCGCCAGCAGCTTGCTCGGGATAGCTAACAATGAGCAGTTCTTC. This translates into CASSLLGIANNEQFF.

The chain links TRBV2 to TRBJ2-3; possibly TRBD2 for D (6 bases). V shed 6 bases and J shed 1 base, with 20 bases lying between them. The CDR3 is made up of 17 amino acids. CDR1 SNHLY and CDR2 FYNNEI come from the germline V gene. The CDR3 region is CASSGFLSGVGTDTQYF. CDR3 nucleotides: TGTGCCAGCAGCGGGTTTTTATCGGGGGTGGGCACAGATACGCAGTATTTT.

In this sample, this clonotype turned up once. This chain connects TRBV6-1 to TRBJ1-4, with 11 bases lining up with TRBD1. The trim removed 3 bases at V and 5 bases at J, leaving 2 bases unmatched. In germline, CDR1 is MNHNS, CDR2 SASEGT. This CDR3 spans 15 amino acids. The CDR3 loop is CASSDGTGGNEKLFF. DNA of the CDR3: TGTGCCAGCAGTGACGGGACAGGGGGGAATGAAAAACTGTTTTTT.

The chain uses TRBV20-1 and TRBJ1-2; 7 bases are shared with TRBD1. Germline lookup yields CDR1 DFQATT and CDR2 SNEGSKA (reference sequence). The junction had 10 bases not matched to a gene; V was cut back by 1 base and J by 5 bases. The CDR3 length is 15 residues. CDR3 DNA: TGCAGTGCTAGAGGGGGACAGTCCCATGGATATGGCTACACCTTC. It translates to CSARGGQSHGYGYTF.

This clonotype was seen many times. V usage is TRBV7-3 and J usage is TRBJ2-3; 12 nucleotides line up with TRBD2. Germline V lookup: CDR1 SGHTA, CDR2 FQGTGA. The CDR3 runs to 18 residues. Trimming took 4 bases from V and 8 from J; bases not matched to a gene: 16. DNA of the CDR3: TGTGCCAGCAGCTCCATCCCGTCGGGACTAGCGGGCCGAGGTACGCAGTATTTT. Its protein product is CASSSIPSGLAGRGTQYF.

This clonotype was seen repeatedly, ten times or more. The chain recombines TRBV30 with TRBJ1-3; D is undetermined. Germline V CDR1 and CDR2: GTSNPN, SVGIG (reference sequence). CDR3 length: 13 amino acids. V was cut by 4 bases and J by 4 bases, with 11 bases left in between. The CDR3 reads CAWTLAGGNTIYF. Here the CDR3 DNA reads TGTGCCTGGACCCTGGCGGGGGGAAACACCATATATTTT.